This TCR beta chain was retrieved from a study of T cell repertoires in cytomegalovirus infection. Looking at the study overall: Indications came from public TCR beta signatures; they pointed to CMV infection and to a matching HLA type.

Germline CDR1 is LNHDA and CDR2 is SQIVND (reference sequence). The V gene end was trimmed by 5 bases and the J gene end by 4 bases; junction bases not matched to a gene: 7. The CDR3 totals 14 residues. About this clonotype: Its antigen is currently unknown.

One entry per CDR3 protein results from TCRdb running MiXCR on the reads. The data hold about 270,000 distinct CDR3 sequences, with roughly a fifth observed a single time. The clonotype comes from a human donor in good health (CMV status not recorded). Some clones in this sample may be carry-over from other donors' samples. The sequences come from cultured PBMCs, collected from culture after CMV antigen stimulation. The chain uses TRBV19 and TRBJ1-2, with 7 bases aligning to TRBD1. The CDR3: CASSLQTGTYGYTF. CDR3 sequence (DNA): TGTGCCAGTAGTCTCCAGACAGGGACCTATGGCTACACCTTC.